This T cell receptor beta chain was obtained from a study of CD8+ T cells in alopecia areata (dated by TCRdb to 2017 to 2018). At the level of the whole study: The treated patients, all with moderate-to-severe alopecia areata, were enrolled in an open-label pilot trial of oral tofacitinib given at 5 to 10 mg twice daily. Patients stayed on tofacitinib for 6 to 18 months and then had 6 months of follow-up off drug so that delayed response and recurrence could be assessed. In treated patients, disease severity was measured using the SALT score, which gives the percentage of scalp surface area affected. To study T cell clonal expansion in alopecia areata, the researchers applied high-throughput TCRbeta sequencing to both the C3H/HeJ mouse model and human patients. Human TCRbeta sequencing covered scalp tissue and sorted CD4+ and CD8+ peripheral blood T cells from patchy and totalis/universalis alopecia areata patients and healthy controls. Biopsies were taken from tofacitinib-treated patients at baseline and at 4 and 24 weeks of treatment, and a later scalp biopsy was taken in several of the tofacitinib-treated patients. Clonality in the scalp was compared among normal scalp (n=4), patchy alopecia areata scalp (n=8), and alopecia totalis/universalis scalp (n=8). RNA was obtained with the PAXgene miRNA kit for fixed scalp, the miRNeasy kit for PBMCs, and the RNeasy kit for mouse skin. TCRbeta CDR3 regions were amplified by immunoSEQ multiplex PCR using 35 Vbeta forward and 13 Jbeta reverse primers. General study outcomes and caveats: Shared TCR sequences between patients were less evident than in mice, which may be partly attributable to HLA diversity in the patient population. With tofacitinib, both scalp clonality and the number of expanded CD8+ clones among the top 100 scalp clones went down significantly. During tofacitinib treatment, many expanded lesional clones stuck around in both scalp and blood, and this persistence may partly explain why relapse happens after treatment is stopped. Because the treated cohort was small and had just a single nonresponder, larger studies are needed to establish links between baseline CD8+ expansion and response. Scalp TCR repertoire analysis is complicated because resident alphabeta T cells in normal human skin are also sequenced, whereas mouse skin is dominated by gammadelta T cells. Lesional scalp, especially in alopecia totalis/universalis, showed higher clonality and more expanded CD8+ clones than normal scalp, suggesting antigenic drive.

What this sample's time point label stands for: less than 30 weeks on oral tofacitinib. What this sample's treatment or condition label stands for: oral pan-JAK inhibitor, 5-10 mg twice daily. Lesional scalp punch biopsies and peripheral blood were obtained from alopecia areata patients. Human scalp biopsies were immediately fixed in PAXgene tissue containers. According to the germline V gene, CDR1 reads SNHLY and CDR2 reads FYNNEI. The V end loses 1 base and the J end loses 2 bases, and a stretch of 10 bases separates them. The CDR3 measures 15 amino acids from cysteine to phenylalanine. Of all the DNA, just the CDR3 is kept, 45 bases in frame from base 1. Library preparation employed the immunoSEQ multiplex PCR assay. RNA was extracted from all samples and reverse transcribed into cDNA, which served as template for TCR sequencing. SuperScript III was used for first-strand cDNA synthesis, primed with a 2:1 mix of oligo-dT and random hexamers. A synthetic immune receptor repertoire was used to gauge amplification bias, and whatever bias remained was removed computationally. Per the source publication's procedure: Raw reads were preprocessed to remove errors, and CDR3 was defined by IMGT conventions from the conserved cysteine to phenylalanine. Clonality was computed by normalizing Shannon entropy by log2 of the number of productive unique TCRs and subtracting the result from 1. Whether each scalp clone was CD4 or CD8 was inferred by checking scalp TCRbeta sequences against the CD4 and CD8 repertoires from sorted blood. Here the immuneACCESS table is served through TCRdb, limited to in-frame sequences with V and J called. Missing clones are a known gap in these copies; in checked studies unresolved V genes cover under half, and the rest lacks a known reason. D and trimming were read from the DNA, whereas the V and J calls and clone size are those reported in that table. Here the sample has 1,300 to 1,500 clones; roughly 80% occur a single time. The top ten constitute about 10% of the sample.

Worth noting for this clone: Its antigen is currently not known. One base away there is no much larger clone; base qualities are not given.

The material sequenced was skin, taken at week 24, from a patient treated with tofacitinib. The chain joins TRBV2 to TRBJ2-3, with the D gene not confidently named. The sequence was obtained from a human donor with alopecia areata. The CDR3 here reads CASSEVVSLTDTQYF. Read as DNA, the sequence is TGTGCCAGCAGTGAAGTGGTCTCACTCACAGATACGCAGTATTTT.